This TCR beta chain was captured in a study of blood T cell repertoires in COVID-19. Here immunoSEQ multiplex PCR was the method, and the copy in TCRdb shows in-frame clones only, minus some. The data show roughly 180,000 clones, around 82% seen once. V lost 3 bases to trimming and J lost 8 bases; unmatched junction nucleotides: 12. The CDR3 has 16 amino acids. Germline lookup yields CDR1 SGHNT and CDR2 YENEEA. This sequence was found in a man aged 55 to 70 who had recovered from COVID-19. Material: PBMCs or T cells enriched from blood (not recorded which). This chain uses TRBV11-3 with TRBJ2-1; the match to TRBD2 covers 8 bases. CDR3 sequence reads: CASSFLTGLGGDEQFF. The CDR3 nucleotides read TGTGCCAGCAGCTTTTTGACGGGACTAGGAGGGGATGAGCAGTTCTTC.